Each of the 23 T cell receptor beta chains below was sequenced from the same sample in a study of blood T cell repertoires in COVID-19. The data were produced by immunoSEQ multiplex PCR, yet TCRdb's version contains in-frame clones alone and is incomplete. This table has 120,000 to 150,000 clones, around three quarters appearing once. Sequencing was done on a sample of peripheral blood. These receptors came from a man in his fifties with acute or convalescent COVID-19.

This rearrangement joins TRBV9 to TRBJ1-1; perhaps TRBD1 as D (6 bases). Germline V gene sequence: CDR1 SGDLS, CDR2 YYNGEE. V shed 4 bases and J shed 1 base, with 17 bases lying between them. The CDR3 consists of 16 residues. Here the CDR3 DNA reads TGTGCCAGCAGCCGCGTGGGGGCGAGAGAGAACACTGAAGCTTTCTTT. As protein: CASSRVGARENTEAFF.

V gene TRBV2 combines with J gene TRBJ1-2; 12 bases fit TRBD1. CDR3 length: 14 amino acids. V shed 6 bases, J shed 5 bases, and the junction held 4 bases outside the gene matches. CDR1 is SNHLY, CDR2 FYNNEI, per germline. The CDR3 coding sequence is TGTGCCAGCAGGGGACAGGGGGCATCTTATGGCTACACCTTC. This translates into CASRGQGASYGYTF.

The V gene is TRBV28, the J gene TRBJ2-6; TRBD1 agrees at 7 bases. The CDR3 totals 20 residues. Germline CDR1 and CDR2: MDHEN and SYDVKM. V gave up 2 bases and J gave up 0 bases; unmatched junction bases: 13. CDR3 coding DNA: TGTGCCAGCAGTTTAATCCGACTCGGGACAGACTACTCTGGGGCCAACGTCCTGACTTTC. This encodes CASSLIRLGTDYSGANVLTF.

The CDR3 nucleotides are TGTGCCAGCAGTGGGACAGGGAGGGAACTTCGGGGCTACACCTTC. Encoded protein: CASSGTGRELRGYTF. The V gene is TRBV25-1, the J gene TRBJ1-2, with TRBD1 matching over 8 bases. Germline CDR1 and CDR2: MGHDK and SYGVNS. With 4 bases clipped from V and 8 bases from J, the junction kept 12 bases outside the gene matches. The CDR3 covers 15 residues.

CDR3 in DNA: TGTGCCAGCAGCTTGAAAGGGGCTACAGATACGCAGTATTTT. Its translation is CASSLKGATDTQYF. This chain joins TRBV5-4 and TRBJ2-3; D is possibly TRBD1 (5 bases). Between the trimmed V and J ends, which lost 1 base and 3 bases, there was a span of 9 bases. Germline V CDR1 and CDR2: SGHNT, YYREEE (reference sequence). The CDR3 totals 14 residues. Drawing the rest from reference TRBV5-4 and TRBJ2-3, the complete variable domain is ETGVTQSPTHLIKTRGQQVTLRCSSQSGHNTVSWYQQALGQGPQFIFQYYREEENGRGNFPPRFSGLQFPNYSSELNVNALELDDSALYLCASSLKGATDTQYFGPGTRLTVL.

The sample holds a few counts of this clone. CDR3 DNA sequence: TGTGCCAGCAGCCAAGTGATAGGACAGGGAGTACAGCCCCAGCATTTT. Residues: CASSQVIGQGVQPQHF. This chain connects TRBV14 to TRBJ1-5, with 8 bases that match TRBD1. The CDR3 loop spans 16 amino acids. Looked up from germline, CDR1 is SGHDN and CDR2 is FVKESK. The junction had 9 bases not matched to a gene; V was cut back by 1 base and J by 7 bases.

The chain joins TRBV27 to TRBJ2-2; tentative D call: TRBD1 (5 bases). Germline lookup yields CDR1 MNHEY and CDR2 SMNVEV (reference sequence). Trimming removed 2 bases from V and 7 bases from J, with 11 bases in between. The CDR3 has 14 amino acids. CDR3 DNA: TGTGCCAGCAGTTTAAGTCAGGGCAGCGGGGAGCTGTTTTTT. The encoded protein is CASSLSQGSGELFF.

CDR3 amino acids: CASSLGRGATNEKLFF. The DNA for the CDR3 is TGTGCCAGCAGTCTCGGAAGGGGCGCAACTAATGAAAAACTGTTTTTT. The gene calls are TRBV5-8 and TRBJ1-4; possible D gene TRBD1, 5 bases. This CDR3 has 16 residues. Germline CDR1 reads SGHTS; CDR2 reads YDEGEE. The germline V and J ends were trimmed by 5 bases and 0 bases, with 14 bases remaining between them.

V is TRBV29-1 and J is TRBJ2-2, with TRBD2 identical over 7 bases. V shed 7 bases and J 0 bases; nucleotides not matched to a gene: 11. The germline V gene has CDR1 SQVTM and CDR2 ANQGSEA. The CDR3 totals 16 residues. The CDR3 sequence: CSAQGGAGSNTGELFF. The CDR3 coding sequence is TGCAGCGCCCAGGGAGGGGCCGGGTCGAACACCGGGGAGCTGTTTTTT.

This rearrangement joins TRBV24-1 to TRBJ2-3, with D perhaps TRBD1 (5 bases). V lost 4 bases to trimming and J lost 3 bases, with 13 bases between them. Germline loops: CDR1 KGHDR, CDR2 SFDVKD. This CDR3 comprises 15 residues. Here the CDR3 reads CATSDPRQPTDTQYF. The CDR3 bases are TGTGCCACCAGTGACCCGAGACAGCCAACAGATACGCAGTATTTT.

This chain connects TRBV9 to TRBJ1-2, with 8 bases matching TRBD1. V was pared by 3 bases and J by 4 bases, with 8 bases of the junction left unmatched. Germline-derived CDR1 and CDR2 are SGDLS and YYNGEE. This CDR3 has 15 residues. CDR3 coding DNA: TGTGCCAGCAGCGCCCGGACAGGGACAACCTATGGCTACACCTTC. This gives the protein CASSARTGTTYGYTF.

V usage is TRBV28 and J usage is TRBJ2-3; 9 positions match TRBD2. The CDR3 spans 17 residues. J lost 2 bases, V lost 3 bases, and 9 bases had no gene match. Germline values: CDR1 MDHEN, CDR2 SYDVKM. The CDR3 bases are TGTGCCAGCAGTTTTTCGGCTAGCGGGGAGTACACAGATACGCAGTATTTT. Translation gives CASSFSASGEYTDTQYF.

This chain joins TRBV5-6 and TRBJ1-3; 11 nucleotides agree with TRBD1. The CDR3 runs to 16 residues. The junction had 8 bases not matched to a gene; V was cut back by 4 bases and J by 5 bases. The germline V gene has CDR1 SGHDT and CDR2 YYEEEE. This CDR3 reads CASSKDRGQRRNTIYF. Here the CDR3 DNA reads TGTGCCAGCAGCAAGGACAGGGGGCAGAGGAGAAACACCATATATTTT.

The chain couples TRBV6-2 or TRBV6-3 to TRBJ2-3; D is possibly TRBD2 (5 bases). Germline lookup yields CDR1 MNHEY and CDR2 SVGEGT. The CDR3 consists of 14 residues. V was pared by 6 bases and J by 5 bases, with 15 bases between. CDR3 amino acids: CASSFTGWVDTQYF. CDR3 coding DNA: TGTGCCAGCAGCTTCACGGGGTGGGTAGATACGCAGTATTTT.

This chain uses TRBV30 with TRBJ1-6, with 8 bases matching TRBD1. Germline V gene sequence: CDR1 GTSNPN, CDR2 SVGIG (reference sequence). V trimming: 2 bases; J trimming: 7 bases; junction bases outside the gene matches: 4. The CDR3 extends over 14 amino acids. The CDR3 sequence: CAWSIGTGNSPLHF. As DNA, the CDR3 is TGTGCCTGGAGTATCGGGACAGGAAATTCACCCCTCCACTTT.

The rearrangement uses TRBV27 and TRBJ2-7, with TRBD2 matching over 7 bases. Germline values: CDR1 MNHEY, CDR2 SMNVEV (reference sequence). With 5 bases clipped from V and 6 bases from J, the junction kept 10 bases outside the gene matches. The CDR3 consists of 14 residues. CDR3 in DNA: TGTGCCAGCAGTCCCCGGGGGGTTTCGCGCGAGCAGTACTTC. Its protein is CASSPRGVSREQYF.

The rearrangement links TRBV2 to TRBJ2-1; 9 bases fit TRBD2. Germline CDR1 is SNHLY and CDR2 is FYNNEI. Unmatched junction bases numbered 10, after V lost 1 base and J lost 9 bases. This CDR3 spans 16 amino acids. DNA of the CDR3: TGTGCCAGCAGTGAAGTTCTAGCGGGGCTCGGGGGTGAGCAGTTCTTC. It translates to CASSEVLAGLGGEQFF.

Many counts were recorded for this clone. The V gene is TRBV24-1, the J gene TRBJ1-2; 9 nucleotides match TRBD1. The CDR3 runs 14 residues. Germline CDR1 reads KGHDR; CDR2 reads SFDVKD. The ends lost 6 bases at V and 4 bases at J; junction bases unmatched: 5. The CDR3 DNA reads TGTGCCACCAGTTCGGGACAGGGCGTCTATGGCTACACCTTC. This sequence encodes CATSSGQGVYGYTF.

The chain carries TRBV5-3 and TRBJ1-2, with TRBD1 matching over 7 bases. TRBV5-3 is designated an ORF whose function remains uncertain. This CDR3 spans 14 amino acids. With V trimmed by 2 bases and J by 4 bases, 5 bases remained unmatched. The DNA of the CDR3 is TGTGCCAGAAGCTTCGGGACAGCAATCTATGGCTACACCTTC. Residues: CARSFGTAIYGYTF.

This chain uses TRBV6-5 with TRBJ1-4; no firm D call. This CDR3 region has 16 residues. V lost 0 bases, J lost 4 bases, and 12 bases lay in between. CDR1 and CDR2 from the germline V gene are MNHEY and SVGAGI. The CDR3 sequence is CASSYSTGSHNEKLFF. The CDR3 DNA reads as TGTGCCAGCAGTTACTCGACTGGGTCCCATAATGAAAAACTGTTTTTT.

This clone came up once. This chain connects TRBV2 to TRBJ1-5; unclear D gene. The CDR3 has 13 amino acids. Germline-derived CDR1 and CDR2 are SNHLY and FYNNEI. V was clipped by 3 bases and J by 5 bases, with 8 bases between them. This CDR3 reads CASSEEVDQPQHF. The CDR3 DNA reads TGTGCCAGCAGTGAGGAGGTAGATCAGCCCCAGCATTTT. Using reference TRBV2 and TRBJ1-5 for the parts outside the CDR3, the full variable domain is EPEVTQTPSHQVTQMGQEVILRCVPISNHLYFYWYRQILGQKVEFLVSFYNNEISEKSEIFDDQFSVERPDGSNFTLKIRSTKLEDSAMYFCASSEEVDQPQHFGDGTRLSIL.

This sequence joins TRBV24-1 and TRBJ2-4; 11 bases match TRBD1. CDR1 KGHDR and CDR2 SFDVKD come from the germline V gene. This CDR3 is built from 14 residues. Losses at the gene ends were 4 bases for V and 9 bases for J; bases not matched to a gene: 4. Written as DNA, the CDR3 is TGTGCCACCAGTGACGGGACAGGGGGGAGCATTCAGTACTTC. This sequence encodes CATSDGTGGSIQYF.

The chain combines TRBV10-1 with TRBJ2-7; TRBD1 aligns across 12 bases. This CDR3 is 14 amino acids long. V was clipped by 5 bases and J by 6 bases; unmatched bases: 5. Germline CDR1 and CDR2: WNHNN and SYGVQD (reference sequence). This CDR3 is CASSPGTGGREQYF. CDR3 bases: TGCGCCAGCAGTCCCGGGACAGGGGGCCGCGAGCAGTACTTC.